This T cell receptor beta chain was documented in a study of cytomegalovirus exposure and HLA in healthy donors (dated 2017 in TCRdb). In the study overall: According to an earlier analysis of around 600 of the donors, about 179 million T cells yielded 90 million to 140 million unique TCR beta sequences and 250 to 350 Gb of sequence data. Approximately 330 gigabases of sequencing data and approximately 91 million unique TCR sequences made up an early release that covered over 550 HLA-typed donors. Among the approximately 430 genotyped donors, around 81% belonged to the genetic ancestry cluster associated with self-reported Caucasian donors. The aim of the study was to test whether cataloging public T cell receptors could identify signatures of past pathogen exposure. The T cell repertoires of about 700 subjects were profiled by immunosequencing and related to cytomegalovirus serostatus. In addition to the first cohort of several hundred subjects, a separate validation cohort of 130 or so different subjects was used. The study combined high-throughput TCR immunosequencing, statistical association of individual TCRs with disease status, and machine learning to predict cytomegalovirus infection status. A later analysis re-analyzed previously published TCR beta repertoires from hundreds of donors and added high-resolution HLA genotyping to study TCR occurrence patterns. The later analysis used no new phenotypic data to find candidate immune exposures, relying instead on TCR beta sequences and their occurrence across donors. In an earlier analysis of a few hundred of the donors, high-throughput TCR beta sequencing was used to judge whether each TCR beta V gene segment behaved as functional or pseudogenic. Donor age, sex, ethnicity and CMV serostatus were compiled together with the repertoire data. A later genetic analysis took genome-wide SNP genotypes for about three fifths of the roughly 670 donors and used that subset as a discovery cohort. All discovery cohort repertoires had been generated on a single sequencing platform. HLA typing included class I and class II loci at four-digit resolution. Typing coverage varied by locus: about 629-640 donors for A, B, C, DRB1 and DQB1; more than 500 for DQA1; around 570 for DPA1; 400 to 480 for DPB1. Because of strong linkage in the cohort, four to six DR-DQ haplotypes were treated as single units for association and clustering. On average, roughly 250,000 unique TCR beta nucleotide sequences were sequenced per donor among about 400 genotyped donors of the cohort, with roughly 18% of those sequences being non-productive. Overall results and qualifications from the work: In the study, some 160 TCR beta chains were listed as associated with cytomegalovirus. In vitro tests confirmed that three of the cytomegalovirus-associated TCR beta chains recognize cytomegalovirus antigens. According to the authors, the approach could potentially be generalized to other disease states and immunological phenotypes. For the cohort, immune exposure information was limited to CMV serostatus. In an earlier analysis of 500 to 650 of the donors, most TCR beta V segments appeared in productive rearrangements about 87% or about 30% of the time, broadly matching IMGT annotations. Linkage disequilibrium might explain the correlated functional status among segregating V segments, but an unknown experimental factor could not be excluded. Roughly uniform sequencing depth across donors was assumed in presence/absence analyses, although this assumption may not hold. Some IMGT-functional V segments, including TRBV6-2 and TRBV6-3, could not be distinguished by the 87-base-pair reads and were therefore excluded. Most TCR sequences were seen in very few donors, while some public TCRs were found in many individuals. At a false discovery rate of 0.05, a later analysis linked 16,951 TCR beta sequences to specific HLA alleles. A later analysis found that TCR association rates varied across HLA loci, with DRB1 alleles showing the most associated TCRs and HLA-C alleles the fewest. According to a later analysis, most CMV-associated TCR beta chains appeared to be HLA-restricted, and the HLA associations seemed to be driven largely by CMV exposure. Strong co-occurrence of HLA alleles, especially DR and DQ, made assigning TCR associations to individual alleles difficult. V-gene and J-gene trimming of TCR beta chains was associated with a missense DCLRE1C variant in a later genetic analysis, and the association was replicated in an independent cohort. The earlier analysis of almost 600 of the donors excluded roughly 17 rarely observed V segments, including chromosome 9 orphons, because counts were too low. Because HLA typing was unavailable for some donors at each locus, only the typed subset was used in association tests. In both the original and validation cohorts, the classifier was reported to diagnose cytomegalovirus status with high specificity and sensitivity. In a later analysis, HLA-associated TCR beta chains were found to be more clonally expanded and to have lower generation probabilities than equally common non-associated chains. A later genetic analysis reported fewer N-insertions in productive TCRs among donors in an Asian-associated ancestry cluster than the approximately 700-donor mean. A cluster of highly shared sequence variants was judged likely to represent a technical artifact of the sequencing pipeline. A further reported finding was that TCR beta sequences accurately predicted the HLA-A and HLA-B alleles for most subjects in the first cohort. According to a later analysis, parvovirus B19, influenza, CMV and Epstein-Barr virus appeared linked to several top co-occurrence clusters. Only TCR beta chains were sequenced in this cohort, and the absence of alpha or paired-chain data limited detectable features.

To prepare the library, the immunoSEQ multiplex PCR assay was applied. For the multiplex PCR, a mixture combining 60 forward primers for TCR Vbeta segments and 13 reverse primers for TCR Jbeta segments was used. A multiplex PCR assay on genomic DNA amplified the CDR3 region of rearranged TCR beta genes. Amplified TCR beta libraries were sequenced as 87-base-pair reads on the Illumina HiSeq System. Regarding the original processing steps: In a later analysis, tens of millions of unique TCR beta chains were counted across the approximately 640 repertoires, and roughly 9.9 million of these chains were shared by at least two donors. Raw reads were error-corrected and collapsed into unique sequences by a nearest-neighbor algorithm in which closely related sequences were merged to remove PCR and sequencing errors. V, D and J gene segments were assigned by aligning CDR3 sequences to IMGT reference sequences. For a sequence to be retained, a match of at least six nucleotides to both a V gene segment and a J gene segment was required. Rearrangements were classified as productive when the CDR3 lacked stop codons and remained in frame with V and J, and all other rearrangements were classified as non-productive. Following IMGT convention, CDR3 was defined as the stretch from the second conserved V-encoded cysteine to the conserved J-encoded phenylalanine. The earlier analysis of 500 to 650 of the donors excluded any sequence lacking an unambiguous match to a single V gene segment. In an earlier analysis of 500 to 750 of the donors, V segments were called functional above 56.7% productive rearrangements and were called segregating when the between-donor standard deviation exceeded 5%. A statistical classification framework was built to diagnose cytomegalovirus status from the catalog of TCR beta chain sequences. V and J gene assignment, in a later analysis, came from comparing TCR nucleotide sequences with IMGT/GENE-DB human TR gene sequences. Using the TCRdist pipeline, a later analysis assigned CDR3 sequences along with most-parsimonious VDJ recombination scenarios. A later analysis defined each TCR beta chain by its CDR3 amino acid sequence plus V-gene family, and excluded reads lacking a unique V-gene family. In a later analysis, 500 to 700 highly shared, low-generation-probability nucleotide sequences were removed to address suspected cross-contamination and a sequencing artifact. In a later analysis, a clonal expansion index for each public chain was calculated from normalized within-repertoire ranks of inferred template counts. Generation probabilities in a later analysis came from a VDJ recombination model fitted to out-of-frame rearrangements, and those results were checked against IGoR. In a later analysis, TCR-TCR, TCR-HLA and TCR-CMV co-occurrence was scored with hypergeometric tests, and a repertoire-size bias correction was applied to TCR pairs. In a later analysis, false discovery rates were estimated by permuting HLA or CMV assignments 20 times. In a later analysis, co-occurring TCRs were grouped using DBSCAN, with TCRdist sequence similarity added in when clustering inside HLA-allele-positive subsets. Co-occurrence clustering excluded repertoires with fewer than 30,000 or more than 120,000 public chains, plus five with anomalous nucleotide sharing. In its TCRdb copy, this immuneACCESS table keeps in-frame sequences only and misses some clones. Where compared with another copy, unresolved V genes explain less than half of these, and the others have no known cause. That table supplies the V and J calls and clone size; D and trimming were determined from the DNA. The table for this sample lists roughly 120,000 clones. The biggest ten clones account for less than 4.5% of the sample.

In total, just over 650 healthy bone marrow donors made up the cohort. At the time of sampling, every cohort member was nominally healthy, though immune exposures that went unrecorded were likely present. The donor was CMV seronegative and was included in the group of approximately 350 seronegative cohort members. A peripheral blood sample was collected from each donor, and TCR beta sequencing was performed on peripheral blood mononuclear cells. Genomic DNA extraction from the blood cell samples was performed with the Qiagen DNeasy Blood Extraction Kit. Concerning this clone itself: The antigen it binds to is not known.

V is reduced by 2 bases and J by 5 bases, leaving a spacing of 3 bases between them. According to the germline V gene, CDR1 reads MNHEY and CDR2 reads SVGAGI. CDR3 length: 12 amino acids, cysteine to phenylalanine. Just CDR3 DNA is preserved here, 36 bases in frame from base 1. The chain links TRBV6-5 with TRBJ2-2; the D gene identity is not certain. This TCR was recovered from a man aged 18 to 29 in good health and CMV-seronegative. The material sequenced was PBMCs. The DNA is TGTGCCAGCAGTTACCCGACCGGGGAGCTGTTTTTT. The encoded protein is CASSYPTGELFF.